Below are 15 T cell receptor beta chains sequenced from a single sample in a study of long-term antiretroviral therapy in people with HIV. Version v3.0 of the immunoSEQ assay ran at survey level. Sequencing used immunoSEQ multiplex PCR; TCRdb keeps in-frame clones, though not all of them. The data show 30,000 or so clones, around 80% seen once. Specimen: unsorted PBMCs, collected 1.5 years before starting antiretroviral therapy. These receptors all come from a man in his late teens or twenties with HIV.

This chain links TRBV7-9 with TRBJ2-7, with D perhaps TRBD1 or TRBD2 (6 bases each). The CDR3 contains 15 residues. CDR1 is SEHNR, CDR2 FQNEAQ, per germline (reference sequence). V dropped 4 bases and J dropped 2 bases, with 15 bases sitting between them. The CDR3 coding sequence is TGTGCCAGCAGCTCTCAGTCCGGGGGCCCCTACGAGCAGTACTTC. Residues: CASSSQSGGPYEQYF.

The V call is TRBV4-3, the J call TRBJ2-4; D not certain. The CDR3 contains 18 residues. The V and J ends lost 0 bases and 0 bases respectively, with 15 bases between them. CDR1 LGHNA and CDR2 YSLEER come from the germline V gene. The CDR3 DNA is TGCGCCAGCAGCCAAGAAGCCCTTCCCGGGCTAGCCAAAAACATTCAGTACTTC. Protein sequence: CASSQEALPGLAKNIQYF.

This chain joins TRBV4-3 and TRBJ2-7, with 8 bases identical to TRBD2. Per germline, CDR1 LGHNA and CDR2 YSLEER. This CDR3 is 15 amino acids long. With 6 bases clipped from V and 5 bases from J, the junction kept 12 bases outside the gene matches. The CDR3 DNA reads TGCGCCAGCAGTTCGGCCGGGGGGGCGCAGAACGAGCAGTACTTC. It specifies CASSSAGGAQNEQYF.

The CDR3 region has the DNA TGTGCCAGCAGACCTTGGGGGGGGCTTTATGGCTACACCTTC. The encoded protein is CASRPWGGLYGYTF. The rearrangement uses TRBV2 and TRBJ1-2; D might be TRBD1 (6 bases). The V gene lost 6 bases and the J gene lost 5 bases, with 16 bases spanning the gap. Germline CDR1 reads SNHLY; CDR2 reads FYNNEI. This CDR3 is built from 14 residues.

This clone was picked up a small number of times. This sequence joins TRBV5-1 and TRBJ1-3, with D perhaps TRBD1 (6 bases). V was trimmed by 0 bases and J by 10 bases, leaving 11 bases between them. Germline CDR1 reads SGHRS; CDR2 reads YFSETQ. This CDR3 has 13 residues. CDR3 coding DNA: TGCGCCAGCAGCTTGGCACAGGGAAGTACCATATATTTT. It encodes CASSLAQGSTIYF.

The chain combines TRBV6-5 with TRBJ2-3; 11 bases map to TRBD1. CDR3 length equals 16 residues. The ends lost 4 bases at V and 4 bases at J; junction bases unmatched: 7. Per germline, CDR1 MNHEY and CDR2 SVGAGI. This CDR3 is CASSFLGQGASDTQYF. CDR3 nucleotide sequence: TGTGCCAGCAGTTTCCTTGGACAGGGGGCGTCAGATACGCAGTATTTT.

The V and J genes are TRBV5-1 and TRBJ2-2; D is tentatively TRBD1 or TRBD2 (5 bases each). The CDR3 loop spans 15 amino acids. V was pared by 0 bases and J by 2 bases, with 8 bases between. The germline V gene encodes CDR1 SGHRS and CDR2 YFSETQ. The CDR3 DNA follows: TGCGCCAGCAGCTTGGGGGGGACCAACACCGGGGAGCTGTTTTTT. This encodes CASSLGGTNTGELFF.

V is TRBV10-1 and J is TRBJ1-1, with 9 bases fitting TRBD1. Germline assignment: CDR1 WNHNN and CDR2 SYGVQD (reference sequence). V gave up 6 bases and J gave up 8 bases; unmatched junction bases: 13. The CDR3 is 15 residues long. CDR3 sequence: CASRFGTGYRKEAFF. CDR3 bases: TGCGCCAGCAGGTTCGGGACAGGGTACAGGAAGGAAGCTTTCTTT.

The CDR3 is CASSGRGGATDTQYF. CDR3 bases: TGCGCCAGCAGCGGCCGGGGCGGGGCCACAGATACGCAGTATTTT. This chain joins TRBV5-1 and TRBJ2-3; perhaps TRBD2 as D (6 bases). Germline CDR1 is SGHRS and CDR2 is YFSETQ. There are 15 residues in the CDR3. Trimming removed 4 bases from V and 2 bases from J, with 14 bases in between.

The V and J genes are TRBV9 and TRBJ2-3; perhaps TRBD1 as D (5 bases). V dropped 4 bases and J dropped 4 bases, with 22 bases sitting between them. The CDR3 sequence is 17 residues long. Germline V lookup: CDR1 SGDLS, CDR2 YYNGEE. This CDR3 reads CASSFPPFRAGADTQYF. CDR3 bases: TGTGCCAGCAGCTTCCCCCCTTTCAGGGCCGGCGCAGATACGCAGTATTTT.

The chain couples TRBV9 to TRBJ2-2; D call uncertain. Germline loops: CDR1 SGDLS, CDR2 YYNGEE. Trimming pared 0 bases from V and 0 bases from J, leaving 3 bases between. The CDR3 runs to 14 residues. The CDR3 DNA reads as TGTGCCAGCAGCGTAGAACCGAACACCGGGGAGCTGTTTTTT. Residues: CASSVEPNTGELFF.

There are a few counts of this clone. J is TRBJ2-7 and V is TRBV6-5, with D unresolved. The CDR3 is made up of 14 amino acids. V was pared by 0 bases and J by 3 bases, with 9 bases between. CDR1 and CDR2 from the germline V gene are MNHEY and SVGAGI. This CDR3 reads CASSYSEKLYEQYF. In DNA, the CDR3 is TGTGCCAGCAGTTACTCGGAAAAGCTCTACGAGCAGTACTTC.

The sample holds one count of this clone. V is TRBV9 and J is TRBJ2-7; 8 bases line up with TRBD2. V lost 7 bases to trimming and J lost 0 bases; unmatched junction nucleotides: 9. The CDR3 runs 15 residues. Germline-derived CDR1 and CDR2 are SGDLS and YYNGEE. CDR3 sequence: CASARGGRPSYEQYF. Here the CDR3 DNA reads TGTGCCAGCGCCCGGGGGGGGCGCCCCTCCTACGAGCAGTACTTC.

There are a few counts of this clone. The gene calls are TRBV6-6 and TRBJ2-7; D might be TRBD2 (6 bases). The V gene's germline CDR1 is MNHNY and CDR2 SVGAGI (reference sequence). V was clipped by 6 bases and J by 6 bases, with 12 bases between them. The CDR3 consists of 12 residues. CDR3 region: CASSVQGGEQYF. In nucleotides, the CDR3 is TGTGCCAGCAGCGTCCAGGGAGGCGAGCAGTACTTC.

The genes are TRBV30 and TRBJ1-1, with a tentative D call TRBD1 (5 bases). The CDR3 consists of 10 residues. CDR1 GTSNPN and CDR2 SVGIG come from the germline V gene (reference sequence). The CDR3 bases are TGTGCATGGGGGGATGCTGAAGCTTTCTTT. This gives the protein CAWGDAEAFF.